This T cell receptor beta chain was captured by sequencing in a study of PD-L1 blockade in urothelial cancer. The germline gives CDR1 MDHEN, CDR2 SYDVKM. V was clipped by 10 bases and J by 1 base; unmatched bases: 7. The CDR3 length is 15 residues. Clones were sequenced by immunoSEQ multiplex PCR, and TCRdb holds only the in-frame ones, with some missing. Found here are approximately 90,000 clones, around 83% of them singletons; the top ten hold approximately 2%. Time point here: pretreatment peripheral blood. This rearrangement joins TRBV28 to TRBJ2-3; 11 nucleotides line up with TRBD1. This TCR was recovered from a man between 60 and 75 years old with urothelial cancer. This specimen consisted of PBMCs, obtained around atezolizumab (anti-PD-L1) treatment. The CDR3 sequence: CATAGQGAGTDTQYF. DNA for the CDR3: TGTGCCACCGCCGGACAGGGGGCGGGCACAGATACGCAGTATTTT.